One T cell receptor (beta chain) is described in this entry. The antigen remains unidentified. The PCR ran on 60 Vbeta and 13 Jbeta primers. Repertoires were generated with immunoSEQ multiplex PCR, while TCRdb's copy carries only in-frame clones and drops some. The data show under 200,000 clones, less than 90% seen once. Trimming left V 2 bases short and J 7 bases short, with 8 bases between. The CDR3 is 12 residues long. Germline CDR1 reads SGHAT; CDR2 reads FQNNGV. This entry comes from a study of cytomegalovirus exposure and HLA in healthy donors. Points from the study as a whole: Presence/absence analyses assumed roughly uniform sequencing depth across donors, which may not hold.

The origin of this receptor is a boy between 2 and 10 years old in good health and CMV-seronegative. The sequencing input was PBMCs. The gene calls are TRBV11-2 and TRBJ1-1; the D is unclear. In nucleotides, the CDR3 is TGTGCCAGCAGCTTAAGTGGAGGTGAAGCTTTCTTT. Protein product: CASSLSGGEAFF.